The 10 T cell receptor beta chains given below trace back to one sample, sequenced in a study of T-cell memory formation after mild COVID-19. TCRdb ran MiXCR on the 5' RACE reads and lists one entry per CDR3 protein. The table includes roughly 240,000 distinct CDR3 sequences, less than 20% detected once. Sequencing was performed on PBMCs or a T cell subset sorted from them (not recorded which). These receptors were collected from an adult woman who had mild COVID-19 (a few samples of this study predate the infection). Cell type and time point are not known.

The gene calls are TRBV6-1 and TRBJ2-7; perhaps TRBD1 as D (7 bases). The CDR3 spans 15 residues. V lost 11 bases, J lost 4 bases, and 24 bases lay in between. Germline assignment: CDR1 MNHNS and CDR2 SASEGT. As DNA, the CDR3 is TGTGCCGGCTCCCCCGTGGAGGGGGCCAAATACGAGCAGTACTTC. This sequence encodes CAGSPVEGAKYEQYF.

In its sample, this clonotype was seen a few times. The chain combines TRBV12-3 or TRBV12-4 with TRBJ2-2; D gene ambiguous. The CDR3 consists of 12 residues. Trimming shortened V by 3 bases and J by 7 bases, and 6 bases separated the two germline ends. The DNA for the CDR3 is TGTGCCAGCAGTTTTGAAGGCGGGGAGCTGTTTTTT. Protein product: CASSFEGGELFF.

The V and J genes are TRBV6-6 and TRBJ2-7, with 7 bases matching TRBD1. V lost 5 bases to trimming and J lost 6 bases; unmatched junction nucleotides: 7. The CDR3 runs to 13 residues. Germline V lookup: CDR1 MNHNY, CDR2 SVGAGI (reference sequence). The CDR3 loop is CASSTQGRGEQYF. CDR3 nucleotide sequence: TGTGCCAGCAGTACACAGGGGAGAGGCGAGCAGTACTTC.

This clonotype showed up just a few times. The junction differs from germline at one of its ends, possibly a read error. The chain uses TRBV7-2 and TRBJ1-1; no clear D gene. The CDR3 extends over 14 amino acids. CDR1 and CDR2 (germline): SGHTA, FQGNSA. CDR3 loop: CASSSHPGNTEAFF. The CDR3 DNA follows: TGTGCCAGCAGCTCGCACCCAGGTAACACTGAAGCTTTTTTT.

The J gene is TRBJ2-1, the V gene TRBV7-2; tentative D call: TRBD1 (5 bases). Deletions cut 5 bases from V and 0 bases from J, with 8 bases between. Germline V gene lookup returns CDR1 SGHTA and CDR2 FQGNSA. CDR3 length: 14 residues. The CDR3 DNA is TGTGCCAGCAGCCCCAGGGTCTCCTACAATGAGCAGTTCTTC. This encodes CASSPRVSYNEQFF.

The rearrangement joins TRBV9 to TRBJ2-3; 10 nucleotides agree with TRBD2. The junction had 8 bases not matched to a gene; V was cut back by 2 bases and J by 5 bases. Germline V gives CDR1 SGDLS, CDR2 YYNGEE. The CDR3 loop spans 16 amino acids. CDR3 amino acids: CASSVALAGGRDTQYF. The CDR3 DNA sequence: TGTGCCAGCAGCGTCGCCTTAGCGGGGGGAAGAGATACGCAGTATTTT.

The chain recombines TRBV10-3 with TRBJ2-7; 9 bases agree with TRBD1. The CDR3 length is 14 residues. After removal of 10 bases from V and 5 bases from J, the junction contained 12 bases not matched to a gene. Per germline, CDR1 ENHRY and CDR2 SYGVKD. This CDR3 is CASTPGQGVHEQYF. The DNA for the CDR3 is TGTGCCAGTACACCGGGACAGGGCGTACACGAGCAGTACTTC.

This chain joins TRBV6-6 and TRBJ1-3; TRBD1 matches 12 bases. The CDR3 length is 16 residues. Germline V lookup: CDR1 MNHNY, CDR2 SVGAGI (reference sequence). J gave up 4 bases and V 6 bases, and 7 bases lay outside the gene matches. The DNA for the CDR3 is TGTGCCAGCAGCCTGGGACAGGGGGCGAAAGGAAACACCATATATTTT. Translating it yields CASSLGQGAKGNTIYF.

This clonotype was counted between two and nine times. The gene calls are TRBV7-8 and TRBJ2-3; D remains ambiguous. The CDR3 length is 13 residues. CDR1 and CDR2 (germline): SGHVS, FQNEAQ. V was trimmed by 7 bases and J by 5 bases, leaving 13 bases between them. CDR3 DNA sequence: TGTGCCAGCAACTCATTTGGGGAAGATACGCAGTATTTT. Translated, it gives CASNSFGEDTQYF.

This clonotype was seen a handful of times. The gene calls are TRBV10-3 and TRBJ2-2; 9 bases match TRBD1. Germline CDR1 ENHRY, CDR2 SYGVKD. The CDR3 covers 16 residues. The trim removed 6 bases at V and 4 bases at J, leaving 9 bases unmatched. CDR3 protein: CAIRAGTGSTTGELFF. The DNA for the CDR3 is TGTGCCATCAGGGCCGGGACAGGGAGCACCACCGGGGAGCTGTTTTTT.